This TCR beta chain was sequenced during a study of blood T cell repertoires in COVID-19. About the research overall: Samples of COVID-19 (acute and convalescent) were obtained from the United States, Italy and Spain.

In the study's own analysis: Cell counts per sample came from amplifying reference gene primers. The table came from immunoSEQ multiplex PCR; TCRdb's copy has only in-frame clones and leaves some out. Clone size and V and J calls were adopted from that table, with D and trimming inferred from the DNA. The sample consists of under 300,000 clones, approximately 82% of them appearing once. Germline CDR1 reads SGHRS; CDR2 reads YFSETQ. CDR3 length equals 15 residues. V was cut by 3 bases and J by 3 bases, with 16 bases left in between. This clone is a singleton in its sample. Material: peripheral blood. The V call is TRBV5-1, the J call TRBJ2-7, with D perhaps TRBD2 (6 bases). The TCR originated in a young woman with acute or convalescent COVID-19. The CDR3 DNA follows: TGCGCCAGCAGCTCCCGCCGGGACTGGGGCTACGAGCAGTACTTC. Amino acid sequence: CASSSRRDWGYEQYF.